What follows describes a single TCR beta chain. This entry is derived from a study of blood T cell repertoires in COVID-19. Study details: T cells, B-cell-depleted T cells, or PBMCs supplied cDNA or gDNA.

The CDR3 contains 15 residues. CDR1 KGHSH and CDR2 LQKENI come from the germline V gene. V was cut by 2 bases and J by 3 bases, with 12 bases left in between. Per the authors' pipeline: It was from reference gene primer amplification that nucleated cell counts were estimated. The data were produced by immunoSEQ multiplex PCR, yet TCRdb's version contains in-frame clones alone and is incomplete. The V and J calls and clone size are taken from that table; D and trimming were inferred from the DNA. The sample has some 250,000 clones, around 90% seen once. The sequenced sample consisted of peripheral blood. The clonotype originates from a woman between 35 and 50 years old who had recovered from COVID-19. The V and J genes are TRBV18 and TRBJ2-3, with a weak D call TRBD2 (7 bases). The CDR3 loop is CASSPVRGGTDTQYF. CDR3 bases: TGTGCCAGCTCACCAGTCAGGGGAGGGACAGATACGCAGTATTTT. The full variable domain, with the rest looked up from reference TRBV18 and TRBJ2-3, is NAGVMQNPRHLVRRRGQEARLRCSPMKGHSHVYWYRQLPEEGLKFMVYLQKENIIDESGMPKERFSAEFPKEGPSILRIQQVVRGDSAAYFCASSPVRGGTDTQYFGPGTRLTVL.